The TCR beta chain under discussion was sequenced for a study of T cell changes during pregnancy in multiple sclerosis. This clone was counted a few times. This sample also contains other DNA sequences that code for the same CDR3. Deletions cut 6 bases from V and 0 bases from J, with 7 bases between. This CDR3 contains 13 residues. Germline CDR1 reads MNHNS; CDR2 reads SASEGT. Clones were sequenced by immunoSEQ multiplex PCR, and TCRdb holds only the in-frame ones, with some missing. The profile shows fewer than 65,000 clones, about 90% of them singletons. This clonotype originated in a female donor with multiple sclerosis, enrolled in a pregnancy study. V is TRBV6-1 and J is TRBJ2-3; D perhaps matches TRBD2 (5 bases). This material consisted of CD4+ T cells from peripheral blood mononuclear cells, taken in the first trimester of pregnancy. CDR3 nucleotide sequence: TGTGCCAGCAGCTGGACTAGCACAGATACGCAGTATTTT. The encoded protein is CASSWTSTDTQYF.